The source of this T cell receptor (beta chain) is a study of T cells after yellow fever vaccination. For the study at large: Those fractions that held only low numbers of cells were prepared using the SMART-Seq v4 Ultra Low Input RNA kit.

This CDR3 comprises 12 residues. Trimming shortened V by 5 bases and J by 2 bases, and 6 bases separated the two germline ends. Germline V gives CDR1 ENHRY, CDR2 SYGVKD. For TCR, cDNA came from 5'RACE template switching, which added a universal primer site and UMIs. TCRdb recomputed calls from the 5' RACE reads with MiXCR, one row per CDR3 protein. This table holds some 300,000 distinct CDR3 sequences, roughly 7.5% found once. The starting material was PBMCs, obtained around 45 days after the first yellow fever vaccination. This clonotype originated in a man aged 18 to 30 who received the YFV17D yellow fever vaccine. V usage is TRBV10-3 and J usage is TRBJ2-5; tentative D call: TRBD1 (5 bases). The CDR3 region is CAISQGQETQYF. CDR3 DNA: TGTGCCATCAGTCAGGGACAAGAGACCCAGTACTTC.